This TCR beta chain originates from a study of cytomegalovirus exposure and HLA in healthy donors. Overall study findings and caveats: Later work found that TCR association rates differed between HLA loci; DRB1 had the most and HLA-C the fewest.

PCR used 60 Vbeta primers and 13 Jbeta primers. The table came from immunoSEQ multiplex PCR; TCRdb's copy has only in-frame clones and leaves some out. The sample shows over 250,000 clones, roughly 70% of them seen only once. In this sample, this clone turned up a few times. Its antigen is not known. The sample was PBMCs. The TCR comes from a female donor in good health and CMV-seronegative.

The CDR3: CASSIVGAASTDTQYF. DNA for the CDR3: TGTGCCAGTAGTATAGTTGGCGCGGCTAGCACAGATACGCAGTATTTT. The chain recombines TRBV19 with TRBJ2-3; D is unclear. CDR1 and CDR2 from the germline V gene are LNHDA and SQIVND (reference sequence). The CDR3 has 16 residues. V was cut by 1 base and J by 0 bases, with 11 bases left in between.